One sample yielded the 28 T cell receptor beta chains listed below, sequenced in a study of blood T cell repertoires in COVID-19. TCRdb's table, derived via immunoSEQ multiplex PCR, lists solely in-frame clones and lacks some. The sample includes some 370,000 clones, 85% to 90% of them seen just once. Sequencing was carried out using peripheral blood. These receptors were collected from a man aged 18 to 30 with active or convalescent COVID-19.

The CDR3 DNA follows: TGTGCCAGCAGTTTACTCACAGGGGAAGCTTTCTTT. It specifies CASSLLTGEAFF. The rearrangement uses TRBV28 and TRBJ1-1; D may be TRBD1 (6 bases). Trimming left V 2 bases short and J 8 bases short, with 9 bases between. Germline V gene sequence: CDR1 MDHEN, CDR2 SYDVKM. The CDR3 loop spans 12 amino acids.

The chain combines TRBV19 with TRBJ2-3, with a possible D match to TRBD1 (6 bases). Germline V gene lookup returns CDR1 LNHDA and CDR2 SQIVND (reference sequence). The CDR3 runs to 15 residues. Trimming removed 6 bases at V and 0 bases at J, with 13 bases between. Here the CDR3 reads CASRVPGHSTDTQYF. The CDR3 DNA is TGTGCCAGTAGAGTACCGGGACATAGCACAGATACGCAGTATTTT.

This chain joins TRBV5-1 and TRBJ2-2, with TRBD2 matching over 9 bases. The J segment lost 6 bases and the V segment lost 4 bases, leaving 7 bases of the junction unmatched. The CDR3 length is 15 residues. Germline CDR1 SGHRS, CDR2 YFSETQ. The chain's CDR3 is CASSKKLAGPGELFF. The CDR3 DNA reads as TGCGCCAGCAGCAAAAAGCTAGCGGGGCCCGGGGAGCTGTTTTTT.

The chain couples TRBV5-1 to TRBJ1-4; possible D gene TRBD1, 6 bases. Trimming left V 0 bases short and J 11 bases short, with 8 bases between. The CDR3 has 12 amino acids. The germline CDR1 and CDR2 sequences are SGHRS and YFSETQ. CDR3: CASSLDRVKLFF. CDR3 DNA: TGCGCCAGCAGCTTGGACAGGGTTAAACTGTTTTTT.

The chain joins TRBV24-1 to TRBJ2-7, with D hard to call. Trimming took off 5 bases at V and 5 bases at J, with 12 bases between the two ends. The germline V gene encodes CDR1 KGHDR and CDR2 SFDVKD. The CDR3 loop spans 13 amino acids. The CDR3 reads CATSGFPGHEQYF. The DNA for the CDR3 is TGTGCCACCAGTGGTTTCCCTGGGCACGAGCAGTACTTC.

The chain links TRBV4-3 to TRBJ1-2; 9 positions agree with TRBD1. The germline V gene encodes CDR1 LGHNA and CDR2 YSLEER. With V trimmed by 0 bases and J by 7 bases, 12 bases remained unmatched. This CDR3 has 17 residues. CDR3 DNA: TGCGCCAGCAGCCAAGAAAGGATCACAGGGGGCGCGGTTGGCTACACCTTC. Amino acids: CASSQERITGGAVGYTF.

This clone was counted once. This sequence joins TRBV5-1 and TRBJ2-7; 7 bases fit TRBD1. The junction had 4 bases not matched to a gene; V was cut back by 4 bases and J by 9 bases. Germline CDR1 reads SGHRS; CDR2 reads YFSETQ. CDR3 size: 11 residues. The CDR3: CASSRGQLQYF. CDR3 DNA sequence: TGCGCCAGCAGCAGGGGACAGCTGCAGTACTTC. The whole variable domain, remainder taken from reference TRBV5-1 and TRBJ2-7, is KAGVTQTPRYLIKTRGQQVTLSCSPISGHRSVSWYQQTPGQGLQFLFEYFSETQRNKGNFPGRFSGRQFSNSRSEMNVSTLELGDSALYLCASSRGQLQYFGPGTRLTVT.

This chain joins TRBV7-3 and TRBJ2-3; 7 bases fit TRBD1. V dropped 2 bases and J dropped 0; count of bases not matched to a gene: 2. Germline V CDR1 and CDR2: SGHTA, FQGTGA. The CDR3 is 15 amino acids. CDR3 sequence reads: CASSLSGQSTDTQYF. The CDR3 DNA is TGTGCCAGCAGCTTATCGGGACAGAGCACAGATACGCAGTATTTT.

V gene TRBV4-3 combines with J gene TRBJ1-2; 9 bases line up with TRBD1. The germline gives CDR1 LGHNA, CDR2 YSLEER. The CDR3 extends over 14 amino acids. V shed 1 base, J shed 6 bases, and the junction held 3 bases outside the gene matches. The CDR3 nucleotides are TGCGCCAGCAGCCAAGTACAGGGGGCGGATGGCTACACCTTC. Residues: CASSQVQGADGYTF.

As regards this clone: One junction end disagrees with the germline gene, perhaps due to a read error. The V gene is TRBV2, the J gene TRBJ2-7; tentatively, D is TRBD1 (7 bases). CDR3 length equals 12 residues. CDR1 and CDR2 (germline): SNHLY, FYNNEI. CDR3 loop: CASCDRAGEQYF. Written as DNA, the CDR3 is TGTGCCAGCTGTGACAGGGCGGGAGAGCAGTACTTC.

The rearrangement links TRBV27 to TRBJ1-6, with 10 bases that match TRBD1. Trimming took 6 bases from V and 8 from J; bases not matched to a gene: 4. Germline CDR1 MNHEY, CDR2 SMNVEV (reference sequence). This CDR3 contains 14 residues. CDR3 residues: CASRWTGGYSPLHF. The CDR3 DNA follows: TGTGCCAGCAGATGGACAGGGGGGTATTCACCCCTCCACTTT.

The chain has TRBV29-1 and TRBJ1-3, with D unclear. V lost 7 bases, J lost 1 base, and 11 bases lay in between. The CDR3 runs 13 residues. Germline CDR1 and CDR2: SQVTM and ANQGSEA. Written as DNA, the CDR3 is TGCAGCGCGACTTATGTATCTGGAAACACCATATATTTT. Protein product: CSATYVSGNTIYF.

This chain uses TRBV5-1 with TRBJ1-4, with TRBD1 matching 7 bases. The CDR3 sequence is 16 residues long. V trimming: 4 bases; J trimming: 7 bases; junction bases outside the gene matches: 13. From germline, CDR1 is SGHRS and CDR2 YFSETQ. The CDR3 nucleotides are TGCGCCAGCAGCAAAAATCGAGACAGGGAAGGTGAAAAACTGTTTTTT. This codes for CASSKNRDREGEKLFF.

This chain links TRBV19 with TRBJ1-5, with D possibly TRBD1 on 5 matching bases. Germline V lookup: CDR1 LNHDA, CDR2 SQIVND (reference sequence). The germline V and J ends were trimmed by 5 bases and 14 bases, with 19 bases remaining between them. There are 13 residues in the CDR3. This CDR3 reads CASSRLGGLLEHF. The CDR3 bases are TGTGCCAGTAGTCGCCTTGGGGGACTCCTTGAGCATTTT.

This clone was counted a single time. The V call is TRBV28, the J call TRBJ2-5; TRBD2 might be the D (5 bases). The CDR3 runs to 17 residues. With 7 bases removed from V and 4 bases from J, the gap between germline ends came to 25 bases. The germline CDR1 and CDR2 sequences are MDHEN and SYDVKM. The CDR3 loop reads CASTSPWEFGGPETQYF. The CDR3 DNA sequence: TGTGCCAGCACCTCCCCCTGGGAGTTCGGCGGCCCAGAGACCCAGTACTTC.

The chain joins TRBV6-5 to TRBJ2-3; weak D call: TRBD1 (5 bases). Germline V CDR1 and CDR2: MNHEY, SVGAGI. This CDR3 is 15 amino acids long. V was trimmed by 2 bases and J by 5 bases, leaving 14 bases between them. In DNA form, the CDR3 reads TGTGCCAGCAGTTACGGGGCCCTTACAAGAGATACGCAGTATTTT. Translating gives CASSYGALTRDTQYF.

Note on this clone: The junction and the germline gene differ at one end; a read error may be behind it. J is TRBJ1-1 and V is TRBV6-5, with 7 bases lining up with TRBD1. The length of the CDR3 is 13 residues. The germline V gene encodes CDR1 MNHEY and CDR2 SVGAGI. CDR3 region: CASSPQGNPEAFF. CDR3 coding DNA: TGTGCCAGCAGTCCACAGGGGAACCCTGAAGCTTTCTTT.

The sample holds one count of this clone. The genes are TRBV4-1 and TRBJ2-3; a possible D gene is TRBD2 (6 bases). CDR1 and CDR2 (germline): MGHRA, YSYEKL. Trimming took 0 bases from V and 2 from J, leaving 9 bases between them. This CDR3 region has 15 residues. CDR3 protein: CASSQEPGVTDTQYF. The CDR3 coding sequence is TGCGCCAGCAGCCAAGAGCCGGGGGTCACAGATACGCAGTATTTT.

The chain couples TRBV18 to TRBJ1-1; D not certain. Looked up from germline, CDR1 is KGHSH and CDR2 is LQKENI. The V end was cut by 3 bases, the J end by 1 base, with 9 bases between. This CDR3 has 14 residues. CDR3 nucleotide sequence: TGTGCCAGCTCACCGGTGGCAGGGAACACTGAAGCTTTCTTT. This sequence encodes CASSPVAGNTEAFF.

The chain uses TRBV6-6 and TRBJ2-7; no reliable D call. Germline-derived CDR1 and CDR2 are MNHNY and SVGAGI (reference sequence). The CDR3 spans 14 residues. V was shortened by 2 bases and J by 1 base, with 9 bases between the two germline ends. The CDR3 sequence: CASSYTSRSYEQYF. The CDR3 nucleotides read TGTGCCAGCAGTTACACCTCCAGGTCCTACGAGCAGTACTTC.

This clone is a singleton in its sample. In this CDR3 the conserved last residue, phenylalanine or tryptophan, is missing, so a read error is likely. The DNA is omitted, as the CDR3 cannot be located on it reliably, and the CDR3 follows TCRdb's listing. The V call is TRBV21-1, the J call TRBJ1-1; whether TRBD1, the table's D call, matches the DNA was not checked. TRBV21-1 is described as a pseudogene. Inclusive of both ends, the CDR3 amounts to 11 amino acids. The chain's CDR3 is CASSPLETTPG.

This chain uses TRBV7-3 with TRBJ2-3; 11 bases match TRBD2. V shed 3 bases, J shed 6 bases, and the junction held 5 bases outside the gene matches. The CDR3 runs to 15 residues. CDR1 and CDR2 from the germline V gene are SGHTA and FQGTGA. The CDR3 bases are TGTGCCAGCAGCTTTAGCGGGGGGGCCTGGGATACGCAGTATTTT. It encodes CASSFSGGAWDTQYF.

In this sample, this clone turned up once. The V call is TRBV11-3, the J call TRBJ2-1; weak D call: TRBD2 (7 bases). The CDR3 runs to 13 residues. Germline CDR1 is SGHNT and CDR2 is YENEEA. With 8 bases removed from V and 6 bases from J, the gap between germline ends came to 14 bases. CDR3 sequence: CASARRGGNEQFF. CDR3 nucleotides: TGTGCCAGCGCCCGGAGGGGGGGCAATGAGCAGTTCTTC.

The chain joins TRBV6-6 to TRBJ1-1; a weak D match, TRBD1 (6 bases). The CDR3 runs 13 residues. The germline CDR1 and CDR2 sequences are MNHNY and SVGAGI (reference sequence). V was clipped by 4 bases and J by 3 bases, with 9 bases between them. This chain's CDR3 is CASSSGEHTEAFF. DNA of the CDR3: TGTGCCAGCAGTTCAGGGGAACACACTGAAGCTTTCTTT.

The chain's CDR3 is CASSLTGGLEQFF. CDR3 nucleotides: TGTGCCAGCAGCTTGACGGGGGGGTTGGAGCAGTTCTTC. The V gene is TRBV5-8, the J gene TRBJ2-1; 8 nucleotides line up with TRBD2. This CDR3 has 13 amino acids. CDR1 and CDR2 (germline): SGHTS, YDEGEE. V was pared by 1 base and J by 10 bases, with 4 bases of the junction left unmatched.

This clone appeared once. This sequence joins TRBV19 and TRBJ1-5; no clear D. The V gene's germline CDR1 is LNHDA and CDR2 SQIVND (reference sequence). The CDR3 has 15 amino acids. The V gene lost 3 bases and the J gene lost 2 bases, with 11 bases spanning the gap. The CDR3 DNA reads TGTGCCAGTAGTATCCTATCTCGGGGCAATCAGCCCCAGCATTTT. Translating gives CASSILSRGNQPQHF.

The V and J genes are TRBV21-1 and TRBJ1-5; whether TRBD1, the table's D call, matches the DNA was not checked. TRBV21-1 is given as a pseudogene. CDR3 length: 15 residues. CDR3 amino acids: CASSKDGHSNQPQHF. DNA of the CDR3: TGTGCCAGCAGCAAAGATGGGCATAGCAATCAGCCCCAGCATTTT.

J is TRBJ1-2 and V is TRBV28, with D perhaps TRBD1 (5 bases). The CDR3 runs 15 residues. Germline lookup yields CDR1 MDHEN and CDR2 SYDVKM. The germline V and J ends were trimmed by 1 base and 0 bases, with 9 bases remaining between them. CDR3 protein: CASSLSGGPNYGYTF. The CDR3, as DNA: TGTGCCAGCAGTTTATCGGGGGGACCTAACTATGGCTACACCTTC.